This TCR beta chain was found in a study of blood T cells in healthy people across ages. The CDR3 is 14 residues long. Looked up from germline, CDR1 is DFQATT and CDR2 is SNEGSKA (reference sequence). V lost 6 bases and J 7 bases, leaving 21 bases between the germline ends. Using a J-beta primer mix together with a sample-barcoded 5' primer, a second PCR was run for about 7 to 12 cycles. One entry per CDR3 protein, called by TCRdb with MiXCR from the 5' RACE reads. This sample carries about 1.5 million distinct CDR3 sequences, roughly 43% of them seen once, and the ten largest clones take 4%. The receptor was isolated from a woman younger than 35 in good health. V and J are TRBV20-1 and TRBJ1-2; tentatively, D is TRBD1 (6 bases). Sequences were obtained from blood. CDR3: CSAARGRDTAGYTF. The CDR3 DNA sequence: TGCAGTGCAGCAAGGGGTCGGGACACAGCTGGCTACACCTTC.